The source of this T cell receptor (beta chain) is a study of blood T cell repertoires in COVID-19 (TCRdb year 2020). At the level of the whole study: Samples from collaborators originated in the United States, Italy and Spain and spanned both the acute and convalescent phases of COVID-19. Samples were obtained from the ongoing ImmuneRACE study (first 160 participants) and from over 1,000 subjects provided by 6 global collaborators. The repertoires were released in a freely available public database intended as a resource for research on the immune response to SARS-CoV-2. Subjects who had been exposed to COVID-19, were actively infected with it, or had recovered from it provided the deeply sampled blood TCRbeta repertoires that made up the dataset. The material from the prospective study consisted of cDNA or gDNA derived from T cells, B-cell-depleted T cells, or PBMCs. Where available, HLA class I and class II types were taken from metadata supplied by the sample provider and were not determined by assay-based typing. The sample metadata nearly always contained a de-identified subject ID, COVID-19 status, age in years and sex. General study outcomes and caveats: Clinical and demographic metadata were provided uncurated, with the amount varying by source and participant.

Of note for this clone: The antigen it binds to is not known. The input lacks base qualities; no much larger clone sits a single base away.

Whole blood was collected in K2EDTA tubes by collaborating institutions according to the institutions' own protocols. For TCRbeta analysis, collaborator samples were shipped as frozen whole blood, as isolated PBMCs, or as DNA extracted from either sample type. The cysteine opens and the phenylalanine closes a CDR3 of 15 amino acids. The entry retains the CDR3 DNA only, 45 bases that are in frame from base 1. Per the germline V gene, SGDLS is the CDR1 and YYNGEE is the CDR2. V and J are truncated by 0 bases and 0 bases respectively, leaving an intervening sequence of 9 bases. TCRbeta CDR3 regions were amplified from genomic DNA using the immunoSEQ Assay, a bias-controlled multiplex PCR. Per the authors' processing: The number of nucleated cells in each sample was estimated by amplification of reference gene primers within the assay. To quantify the absolute abundance of each unique TCRbeta CDR3 rearrangement, sequence reads were collapsed and filtered. Productive Simpson clonality was computed per sample as the square root of Simpson's diversity index over productive rearrangements. TCRdb holds this immuneACCESS table with in-frame rearrangements only. Some clones are missing; in checked studies, unresolved V genes explain under half, and the rest has no known cause. V and J calls and clone size are copied from that table; D and trimming were computed from the DNA. This sample is represented by about 76,000 clones; 70% to 90% of them were singletons. Of the sample, 18% falls within the top ten clones.

The sample comprised peripheral blood. The origin of this receptor is a woman aged 55-70 years with acute or convalescent COVID-19. Recombination linked TRBV9 to TRBJ2-5; matching of 5 bases hints at TRBD1 as the D gene. The DNA sequence is as follows: TGTGCCAGCAGCGTAGCCCCACAGGACCAAGAGACCCAGTACTTC. Translated, it reads CASSVAPQDQETQYF.